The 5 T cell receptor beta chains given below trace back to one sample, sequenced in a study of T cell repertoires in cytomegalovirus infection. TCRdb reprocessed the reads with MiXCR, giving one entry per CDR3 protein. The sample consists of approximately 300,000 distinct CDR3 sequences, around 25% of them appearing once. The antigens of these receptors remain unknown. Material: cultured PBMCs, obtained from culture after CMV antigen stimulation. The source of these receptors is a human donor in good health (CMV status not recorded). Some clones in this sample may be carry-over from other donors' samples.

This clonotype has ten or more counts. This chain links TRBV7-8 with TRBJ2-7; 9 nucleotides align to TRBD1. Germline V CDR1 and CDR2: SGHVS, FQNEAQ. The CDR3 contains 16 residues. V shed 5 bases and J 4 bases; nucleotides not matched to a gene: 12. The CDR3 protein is CASSPGGQGPLYEQYV. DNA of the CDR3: TGTGCCAGCAGCCCCGGGGGACAGGGCCCGCTTTACGAGCAGTACGTC.

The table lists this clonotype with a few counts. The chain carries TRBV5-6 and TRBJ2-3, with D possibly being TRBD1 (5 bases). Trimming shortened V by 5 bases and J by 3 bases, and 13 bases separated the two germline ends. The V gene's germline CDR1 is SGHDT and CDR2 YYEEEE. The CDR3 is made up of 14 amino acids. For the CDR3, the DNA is TGTGCCAGCAGGTTGCAGGGAACAACAGATACGCAGTATTTT. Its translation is CASRLQGTTDTQYF.

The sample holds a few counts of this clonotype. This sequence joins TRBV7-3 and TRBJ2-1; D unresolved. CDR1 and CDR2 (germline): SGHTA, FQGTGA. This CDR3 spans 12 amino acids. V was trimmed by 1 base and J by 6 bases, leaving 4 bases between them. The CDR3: CASSLSLNEQFF. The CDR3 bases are TGTGCCAGCAGCTTAAGTCTCAATGAGCAGTTCTTC.

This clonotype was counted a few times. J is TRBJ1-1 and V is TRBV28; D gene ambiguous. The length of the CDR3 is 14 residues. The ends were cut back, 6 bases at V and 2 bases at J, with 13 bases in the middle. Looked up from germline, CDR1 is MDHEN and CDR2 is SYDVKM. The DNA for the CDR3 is TGTGCCAGCAGCGCGGGCGGTGACAACACTGAAGCTTTCTTT. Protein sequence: CASSAGGDNTEAFF.

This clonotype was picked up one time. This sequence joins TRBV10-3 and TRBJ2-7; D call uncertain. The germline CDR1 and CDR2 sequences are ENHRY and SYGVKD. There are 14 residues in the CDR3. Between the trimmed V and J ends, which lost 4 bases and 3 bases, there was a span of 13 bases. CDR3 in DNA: TGTGCCATCAGTGTAAAGGGTCCAAGCTACGAGCAGTACTTC. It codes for CAISVKGPSYEQYF.